The clone carrying this T cell receptor (beta chain) was picked up a small number of times. Its antigen is still unknown. The J segment lost 0 bases and the V segment lost 4 bases, leaving 6 bases of the junction unmatched. Germline CDR1 is SGDLS and CDR2 is YYNGEE. The CDR3 is 16 amino acids. The data are from a study of a mutant IDH1 vaccine in newly diagnosed glioma. The wider study: Commencement of vaccination occurred 4-6 weeks following radiotherapy alone, or concurrently with temozolomide cycles. Participants attended visit V12, the safety follow-up, at week 35, and then attended visit V13 at week 47. Receipt of radiotherapy, temozolomide, or both preceded the study, and most received both.

Noted time point: week 47, end of study. Topical imiquimod was applied with each vaccine dose, which held 300 ug of mutant IDH1 20-mer peptide. Administration of eight vaccinations to patients took place in weeks 1, 3, 5, 7, 11, 15, 19, 23. Profiled with immunoSEQ multiplex PCR; TCRdb holds only in-frame clones, not every one. This sample carries about 62,000 clones, roughly four fifths of them seen once, and the ten largest clones take around 4.1%. Sequenced material: PBMCs, taken from a glioma patient whose treatment included an IDH1 peptide vaccine. V usage is TRBV9 and J usage is TRBJ2-2; the match to TRBD1 covers 7 bases. The sequence came from a man between 25 and 39 years old with glioma. The CDR3, as DNA: TGTGCCAGCAGCTTTACGGACAGGTCGAACACCGGGGAGCTGTTTTTT. This gives the protein CASSFTDRSNTGELFF.